This T cell receptor beta chain was captured in a study of shared clonotypes between healthy human individuals. Study-level results: Clonotype sharing across a few donors was observed for around 5% of naive CD4 clonotypes.

At the deep level, the assay was run. Sequencing used immunoSEQ multiplex PCR; TCRdb keeps in-frame clones, though not all of them. The table records roughly 640,000 clones, under 80% of them present only once. V gave up 6 bases and J gave up 0 bases, with 12 bases separating them. This CDR3 contains 14 residues. Germline lookup yields CDR1 MGHDK and CDR2 SYGVNS. In the case of this clone: Its antigen remains unknown.

The sample taken for sequencing was memory CD4+ T cells sorted from blood. Noted subset: CD45RA-negative fraction. The clonotype comes from a woman in her twenties or thirties in good health. J is TRBJ2-7 and V is TRBV25-1; D is possibly TRBD2 (5 bases). CDR3 DNA sequence: TGTGCCAGCAGCTGGGCGGGCAGCTCCTACGAGCAGTACTTC. This sequence encodes CASSWAGSSYEQYF.